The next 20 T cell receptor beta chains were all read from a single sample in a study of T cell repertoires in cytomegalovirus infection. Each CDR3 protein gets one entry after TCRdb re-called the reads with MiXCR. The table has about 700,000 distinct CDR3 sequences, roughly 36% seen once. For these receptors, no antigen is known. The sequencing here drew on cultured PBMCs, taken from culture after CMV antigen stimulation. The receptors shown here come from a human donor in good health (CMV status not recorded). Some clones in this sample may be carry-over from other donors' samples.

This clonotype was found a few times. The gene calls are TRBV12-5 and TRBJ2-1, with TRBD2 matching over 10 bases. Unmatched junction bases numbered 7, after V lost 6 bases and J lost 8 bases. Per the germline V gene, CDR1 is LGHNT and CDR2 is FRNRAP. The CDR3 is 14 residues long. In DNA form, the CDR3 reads TGTGCTAGTGGAGCAGCGGGAGGGATTGATGAGCAGTTCTTC. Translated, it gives CASGAAGGIDEQFF.

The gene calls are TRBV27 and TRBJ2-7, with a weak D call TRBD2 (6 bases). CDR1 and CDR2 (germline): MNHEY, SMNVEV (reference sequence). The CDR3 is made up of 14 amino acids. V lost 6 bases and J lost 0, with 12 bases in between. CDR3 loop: CASRPGVGSYEQYF. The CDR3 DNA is TGTGCCAGCAGACCGGGGGTTGGCTCCTACGAGCAGTACTTC.

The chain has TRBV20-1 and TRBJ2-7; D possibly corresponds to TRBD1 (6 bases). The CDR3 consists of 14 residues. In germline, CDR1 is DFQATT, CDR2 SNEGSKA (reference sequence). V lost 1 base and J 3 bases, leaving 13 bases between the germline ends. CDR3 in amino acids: CSARGTADNYEQYF. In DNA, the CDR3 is TGCAGTGCTAGAGGGACAGCCGATAACTACGAGCAGTACTTC.

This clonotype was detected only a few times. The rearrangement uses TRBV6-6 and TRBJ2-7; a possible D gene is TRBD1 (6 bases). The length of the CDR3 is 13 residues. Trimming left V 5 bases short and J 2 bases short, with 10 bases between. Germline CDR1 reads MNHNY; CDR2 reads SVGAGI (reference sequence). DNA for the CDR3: TGTGCCAGCAGTGTGCGGACAGCCTACGAGCAGTACTTC. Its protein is CASSVRTAYEQYF.

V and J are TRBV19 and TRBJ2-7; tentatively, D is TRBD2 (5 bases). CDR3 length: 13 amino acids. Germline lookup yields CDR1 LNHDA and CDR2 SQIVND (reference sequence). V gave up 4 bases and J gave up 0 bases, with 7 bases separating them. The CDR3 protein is CASSKSGSYEQYF. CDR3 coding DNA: TGTGCCAGTAGTAAGAGCGGCTCCTACGAGCAGTACTTC. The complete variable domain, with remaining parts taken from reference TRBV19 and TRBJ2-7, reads DGGITQSPKYLFRKEGQNVTLSCEQNLNHDAMYWYRQDPGQGLRLIYYSQIVNDFQKGDIAEGYSVSREKKESFPLTVTSAQKNPTAFYLCASSKSGSYEQYFGPGTRLTVT.

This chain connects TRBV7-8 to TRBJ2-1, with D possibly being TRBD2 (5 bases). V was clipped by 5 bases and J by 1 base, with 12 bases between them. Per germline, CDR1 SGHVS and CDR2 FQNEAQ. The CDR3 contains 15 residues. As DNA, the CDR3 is TGTGCCAGCAGCCCGGGAAGGATTTCCTACAATGAGCAGTTCTTC. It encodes CASSPGRISYNEQFF.

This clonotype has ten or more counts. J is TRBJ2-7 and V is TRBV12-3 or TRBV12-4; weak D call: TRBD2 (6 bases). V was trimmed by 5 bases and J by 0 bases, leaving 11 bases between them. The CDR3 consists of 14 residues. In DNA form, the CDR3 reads TGTGCCAGCAGTCCCGGAGGGGCCTCCTACGAGCAGTACTTC. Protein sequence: CASSPGGASYEQYF.

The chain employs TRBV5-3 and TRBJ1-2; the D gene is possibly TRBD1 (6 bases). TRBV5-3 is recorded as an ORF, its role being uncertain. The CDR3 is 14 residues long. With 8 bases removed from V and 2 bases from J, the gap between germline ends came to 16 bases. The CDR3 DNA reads TGTGCCAGCAGCCCAATAACAGGGAACTATGGCTACACCTTC. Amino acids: CASSPITGNYGYTF.

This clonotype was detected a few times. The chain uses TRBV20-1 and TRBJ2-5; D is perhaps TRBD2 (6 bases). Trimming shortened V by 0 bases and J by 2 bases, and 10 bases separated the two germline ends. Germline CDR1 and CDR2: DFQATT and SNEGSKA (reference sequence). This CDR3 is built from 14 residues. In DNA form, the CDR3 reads TGCAGTGCTAGAGATTTTGCGGGGCAAGAGACCCAGTACTTC. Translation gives CSARDFAGQETQYF.

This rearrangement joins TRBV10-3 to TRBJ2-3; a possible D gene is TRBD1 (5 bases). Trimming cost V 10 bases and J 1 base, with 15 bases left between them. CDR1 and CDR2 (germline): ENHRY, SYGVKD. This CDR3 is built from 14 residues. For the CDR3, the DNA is TGTGCCACCCAAACCGTGACAGGCACAGATACGCAGTATTTT. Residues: CATQTVTGTDTQYF.

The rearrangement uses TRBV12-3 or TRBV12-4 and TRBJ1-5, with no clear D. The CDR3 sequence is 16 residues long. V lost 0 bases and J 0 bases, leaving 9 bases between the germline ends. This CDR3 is CASSLAWPDSNQPQHF. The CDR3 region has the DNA TGTGCCAGCAGTTTAGCCTGGCCAGATAGCAATCAGCCCCAGCATTTT.

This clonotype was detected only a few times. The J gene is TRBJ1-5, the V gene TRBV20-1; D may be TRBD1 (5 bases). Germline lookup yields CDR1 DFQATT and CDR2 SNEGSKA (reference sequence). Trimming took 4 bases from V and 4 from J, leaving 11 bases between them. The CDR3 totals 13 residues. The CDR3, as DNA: TGCAGTGCTAACGACAGAGTTAATCAGCCCCAGCATTTT. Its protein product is CSANDRVNQPQHF.

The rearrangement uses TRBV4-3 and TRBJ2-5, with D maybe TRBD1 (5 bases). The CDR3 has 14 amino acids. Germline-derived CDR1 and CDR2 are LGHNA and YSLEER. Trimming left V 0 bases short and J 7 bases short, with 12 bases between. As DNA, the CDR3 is TGCGCCAGCAGCCAAGAGAGTGGGGCAGGGACCCAGTACTTC. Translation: CASSQESGAGTQYF.

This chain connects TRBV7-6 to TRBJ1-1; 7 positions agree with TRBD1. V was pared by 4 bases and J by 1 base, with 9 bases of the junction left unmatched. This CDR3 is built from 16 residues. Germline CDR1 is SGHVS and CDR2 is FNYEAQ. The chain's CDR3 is CASSYPGTAPNTEAFF. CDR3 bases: TGTGCCAGCAGCTACCCCGGGACAGCTCCGAACACTGAAGCTTTCTTT.

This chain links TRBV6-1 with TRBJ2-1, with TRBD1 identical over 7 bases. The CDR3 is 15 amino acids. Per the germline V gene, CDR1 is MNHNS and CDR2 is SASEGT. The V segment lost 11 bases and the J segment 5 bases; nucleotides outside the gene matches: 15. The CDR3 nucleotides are TGTGCCGCCGGGACAGCTCGGGACCATAACAATGAGCAGTTCTTC. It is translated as CAAGTARDHNNEQFF.

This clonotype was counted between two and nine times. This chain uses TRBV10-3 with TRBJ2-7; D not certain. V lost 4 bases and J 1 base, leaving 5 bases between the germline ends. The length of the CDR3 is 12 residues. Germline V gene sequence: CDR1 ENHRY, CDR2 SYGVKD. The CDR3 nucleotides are TGTGCCATCAGTGGGGCGTCCTACGAGCAGTACTTC. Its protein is CAISGASYEQYF.

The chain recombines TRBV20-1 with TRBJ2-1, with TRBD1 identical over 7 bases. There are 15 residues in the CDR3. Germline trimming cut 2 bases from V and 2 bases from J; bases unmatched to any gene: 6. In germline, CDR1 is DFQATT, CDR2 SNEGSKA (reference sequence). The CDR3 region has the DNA TGCAGTGCTAGACCCGACAGGGCTGCCTACAATGAGCAGTTCTTC. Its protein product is CSARPDRAAYNEQFF.

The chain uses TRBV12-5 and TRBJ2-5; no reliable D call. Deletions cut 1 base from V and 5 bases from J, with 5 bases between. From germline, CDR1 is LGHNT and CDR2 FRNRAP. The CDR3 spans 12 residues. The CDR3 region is CASGLEQETQYF. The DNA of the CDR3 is TGTGCTAGTGGTTTGGAGCAGGAGACCCAGTACTTC.

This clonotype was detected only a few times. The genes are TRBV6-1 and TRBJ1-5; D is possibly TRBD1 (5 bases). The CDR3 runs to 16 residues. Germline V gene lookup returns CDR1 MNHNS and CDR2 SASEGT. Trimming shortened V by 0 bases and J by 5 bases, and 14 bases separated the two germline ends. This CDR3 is CASSEARGVYDQPQHF. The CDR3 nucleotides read TGTGCCAGCAGTGAAGCGCGAGGGGTCTATGATCAGCCCCAGCATTTT.

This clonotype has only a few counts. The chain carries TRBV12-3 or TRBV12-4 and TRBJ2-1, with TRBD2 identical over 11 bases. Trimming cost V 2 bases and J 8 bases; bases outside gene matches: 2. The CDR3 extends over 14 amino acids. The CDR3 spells CASSLTSGRYEQFF. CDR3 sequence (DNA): TGTGCCAGCAGTTTAACTAGCGGGAGATATGAGCAGTTCTTC.